This TCR beta chain originates from a study of T cell changes during pregnancy in multiple sclerosis. This clone was observed a single time. The method was immunoSEQ multiplex PCR; TCRdb's version includes in-frame clones alone and lacks a portion of them. The data show 65,000 to 90,000 clones, with approximately 90% seen just once and around 3.3% held by the top ten. CDR1 is SGHRS and CDR2 is YFSETQ in the germline V gene. V shed 2 bases, J shed 0 bases, and the junction held 1 base outside the gene matches. CDR3 length: 15 amino acids. V gene TRBV5-1 combines with J gene TRBJ2-2; 7 nucleotides line up with TRBD2. The receptor was isolated from a female donor in good health, serving as a control in a pregnancy study. Some clones in this sample may be carry-over from other donors' samples. The source material was PBMCs, sampled in the first trimester of pregnancy. The CDR3 region is CASSFAGANTGELFF. For the CDR3, the DNA is TGCGCCAGCAGCTTCGCGGGGGCGAACACCGGGGAGCTGTTTTTT. Full variable domain (outside the CDR3, taken from reference TRBV5-1 and TRBJ2-2): KAGVTQTPRYLIKTRGQQVTLSCSPISGHRSVSWYQQTPGQGLQFLFEYFSETQRNKGNFPGRFSGRQFSNSRSEMNVSTLELGDSALYLCASSFAGANTGELFFGEGSRLTVL.